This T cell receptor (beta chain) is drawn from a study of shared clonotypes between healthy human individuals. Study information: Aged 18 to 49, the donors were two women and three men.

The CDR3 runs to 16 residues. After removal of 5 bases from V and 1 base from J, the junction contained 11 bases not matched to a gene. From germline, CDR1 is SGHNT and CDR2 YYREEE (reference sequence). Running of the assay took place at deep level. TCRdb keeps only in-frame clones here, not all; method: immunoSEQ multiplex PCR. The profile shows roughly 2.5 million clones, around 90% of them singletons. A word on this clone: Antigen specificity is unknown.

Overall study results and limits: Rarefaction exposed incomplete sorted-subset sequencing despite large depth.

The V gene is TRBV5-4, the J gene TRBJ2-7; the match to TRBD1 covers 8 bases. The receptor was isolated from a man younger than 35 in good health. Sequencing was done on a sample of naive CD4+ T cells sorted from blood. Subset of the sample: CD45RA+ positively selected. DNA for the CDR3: TGTGCCAGCAGTTTTAGAGGACAGGGCTTATCCTACGAGCAGTACTTC. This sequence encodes CASSFRGQGLSYEQYF.